This entry lists 28 T cell receptor beta chains sequenced from one sample in a study of blood T cell repertoires in COVID-19. The table came from immunoSEQ multiplex PCR; TCRdb's copy has only in-frame clones and leaves some out. The sample carries around 280,000 clones, around 88% recorded once. What was sequenced was PBMCs or T cells enriched from blood (not recorded which). Every receptor here comes from a woman between 35 and 50 years old who had recovered from COVID-19.

The rearrangement uses TRBV5-6 and TRBJ2-5, with a possible D match to TRBD2 (6 bases). The CDR3 has 16 amino acids. Trimming pared 4 bases from V and 3 bases from J, leaving 19 bases between. Germline V gene data show CDR1 as SGHDT and CDR2 as YYEEEE. The CDR3 DNA follows: TGTGCCAGCAGCCGGGTGGGACTGTCGATTGAAGAGACCCAGTACTTC. Translation: CASSRVGLSIEETQYF. Supplemented by reference TRBV5-6 and TRBJ2-5, the full variable domain reads DAGVTQSPTHLIKTRGQQVTLRCSPKSGHDTVSWYQQALGQGPQFIFQYYEEEERQRGNFPDRFSGHQFPNYSSELNVNALLLGDSALYLCASSRVGLSIEETQYFGPGTRLLVL.

The CDR3 spells CSVAAGGNQPQHF. CDR3 in DNA: TGCAGCGTTGCAGCAGGGGGCAATCAGCCCCAGCATTTT. J is TRBJ1-5 and V is TRBV29-1, with D maybe TRBD1 (6 bases). Trimming shortened V by 4 bases and J by 2 bases, and 9 bases separated the two germline ends. Germline CDR1 SQVTM, CDR2 ANQGSEA. The CDR3 consists of 13 residues.

The rearrangement links TRBV13 to TRBJ2-1; 7 nucleotides line up with TRBD2. This CDR3 has 14 residues. The germline CDR1 and CDR2 sequences are PRHDT and FYEKMQ (reference sequence). After removal of 1 base from V and 7 bases from J, the junction contained 4 bases not matched to a gene. This chain's CDR3 is CASSLVGTINEQFF. CDR3 in DNA: TGTGCCAGCAGCTTAGTCGGGACTATTAATGAGCAGTTCTTC.

The genes are TRBV28 and TRBJ1-3, with D possibly TRBD1 on 5 matching bases. The germline V gene has CDR1 MDHEN and CDR2 SYDVKM. CDR3 length: 15 residues. With 5 bases removed from V and 2 bases from J, the gap between germline ends came to 13 bases. CDR3 in DNA: TGTGCCAGCAGTATTGGGGACTGGGCTGGAAACACCATATATTTT. Encoded protein: CASSIGDWAGNTIYF.

The chain uses TRBV5-1 and TRBJ2-1, with 7 bases aligning to TRBD2. The CDR3 covers 16 residues. Germline V gives CDR1 SGHRS, CDR2 YFSETQ. Germline trimming cut 4 bases from V and 3 bases from J; bases unmatched to any gene: 10. In nucleotides, the CDR3 is TGCGCCAGCAGCCGCCGCGGGACTAACCTCTACAATGAGCAGTTCTTC. Translation: CASSRRGTNLYNEQFF.

The chain joins TRBV25-1 to TRBJ1-6; the D is unclear. Germline-derived CDR1 and CDR2 are MGHDK and SYGVNS. The CDR3 runs to 12 residues. The V and J ends lost 8 bases and 6 bases respectively, with 8 bases between them. The CDR3 coding sequence is TGTGCCAGCCAGGAGGGTAATTCACCCCTCCACTTT. Its protein product is CASQEGNSPLHF.

The chain combines TRBV10-3 with TRBJ1-5; 8 bases fit TRBD1. Germline lookup yields CDR1 ENHRY and CDR2 SYGVKD. The CDR3 consists of 15 residues. V shed 2 bases and J 2 bases; nucleotides not matched to a gene: 2. The CDR3 bases are TGTGCCATCAGTGAGCTGGGACAGGGCAATCAGCCCCAGCATTTT. It encodes CAISELGQGNQPQHF.

The table lists this clone with a few counts. This chain uses TRBV5-1 with TRBJ2-3; TRBD2 might be the D (5 bases). The ends were cut back, 0 bases at V and 2 bases at J, with 7 bases in the middle. CDR1 and CDR2 (germline): SGHRS, YFSETQ. The CDR3 length is 14 residues. The DNA for the CDR3 is TGCGCCAGCAGCTTGGGTAGCGCCACAGATACGCAGTATTTT. Its translation is CASSLGSATDTQYF.

The V call is TRBV18, the J call TRBJ2-6; D is undetermined. The V gene's germline CDR1 is KGHSH and CDR2 LQKENI. V lost 3 bases and J lost 0, with 12 bases in between. CDR3 length: 17 amino acids. In DNA form, the CDR3 reads TGTGCCAGCTCACCCCTCCTCCCCAGCTCTGGGGCCAACGTCCTGACTTTC. It codes for CASSPLLPSSGANVLTF.

J is TRBJ1-1 and V is TRBV9; D gene uncertain. This CDR3 has 13 residues. The germline V gene encodes CDR1 SGDLS and CDR2 YYNGEE. V was shortened by 4 bases and J by 5 bases, with 12 bases between the two germline ends. CDR3 in amino acids: CASSSTSTTEAFF. Here the CDR3 DNA reads TGTGCCAGCAGCTCAACAAGTACAACTGAAGCTTTCTTT. Based on the CDR3 plus reference TRBV9 and TRBJ1-1, the full variable domain is DSGVTQTPKHLITATGQRVTLRCSPRSGDLSVYWYQQSLDQGLQFLIQYYNGEERAKGNILERFSAQQFPDLHSELNLSSLELGDSALYFCASSSTSTTEAFFGQGTRLTVV.

The chain links TRBV18 to TRBJ2-3; 7 bases map to TRBD2. This CDR3 comprises 15 residues. The trim removed 6 bases at V and 2 bases at J, leaving 8 bases unmatched. CDR1 KGHSH and CDR2 LQKENI come from the germline V gene. CDR3 residues: CASSPPTSYTDTQYF. CDR3 DNA sequence: TGTGCCAGCTCCCCCCCGACTAGCTACACAGATACGCAGTATTTT.

J is TRBJ2-2 and V is TRBV14; 7 bases match TRBD1. V shed 7 bases, J shed 7 bases, and the junction held 12 bases outside the gene matches. Germline V gene lookup returns CDR1 SGHDN and CDR2 FVKESK. This CDR3 contains 15 residues. CDR3 amino acids: CASTRDSSDIGELFF. The CDR3, as DNA: TGTGCCAGCACCCGGGACAGCTCGGACATCGGGGAGCTGTTTTTT. The full variable domain, rest sourced from reference TRBV14 and TRBJ2-2, is EAGVTQFPSHSVIEKGQTVTLRCDPISGHDNLYWYRRVMGKEIKFLLHFVKESKQDESGMPNNRFLAERTGGTYSTLKVQPAELEDSGVYFCASTRDSSDIGELFFGEGSRLTVL.

This clone was detected only once. Here the CDR3 DNA reads TGTGCCAGCTCCCCCCGAGAGGAAAGCTCCTACGAGCAGTACTTC. Amino acids: CASSPREESSYEQYF. The chain joins TRBV3-1 (or the pseudogene TRBV3-2) to TRBJ2-7; D is ambiguous. The CDR3 has 15 residues. Germline CDR1 LGHDT, CDR2 YNNKEL (reference sequence). The V end lost 8 bases, the J end lost 0 bases, and 17 bases lay between the germline ends.

The chain is built from TRBV27 and TRBJ1-4; D call uncertain. V was trimmed by 5 bases and J by 0 bases, leaving 19 bases between them. Germline CDR1 is MNHEY and CDR2 is SMNVEV (reference sequence). This CDR3 is 18 amino acids long. The CDR3 nucleotides are TGTGCCAGCAGTACCTCCCAGTTCATGCAGGCAACTAATGAAAAACTGTTTTTT. Its protein is CASSTSQFMQATNEKLFF.

The chain joins TRBV6-4 to TRBJ2-2; TRBD1 matches at 9 bases. This CDR3 has 15 residues. V trimming: 6 bases; J trimming: 7 bases; junction bases outside the gene matches: 9. Germline V gene lookup returns CDR1 MRHNA and CDR2 SNTAGT. CDR3 protein: CASRQDRGQSGELFF. In DNA, the CDR3 is TGTGCCAGCAGACAGGACAGGGGACAGAGCGGGGAGCTGTTTTTT.

The V call is TRBV7-2, the J call TRBJ2-2; possible D gene TRBD2, 6 bases. CDR3 length: 15 amino acids. V lost 1 base, J lost 2 bases, and 8 bases lay in between. CDR1 is SGHTA and CDR2 is FQGNSA in the germline V gene. CDR3 in DNA: TGTGCCAGCAGCTTAGATGGACTAAACACCGGGGAGCTGTTTTTT. It codes for CASSLDGLNTGELFF.

The CDR3 is CASSYQASGRARETQYF. DNA for the CDR3: TGTGCCAGCAGTTACCAGGCTAGCGGGAGGGCCCGGGAGACCCAGTACTTC. The rearrangement uses TRBV6-2 or TRBV6-3 and TRBJ2-5; 12 bases are a match to TRBD2. The CDR3 sequence is 17 residues long. V dropped 2 bases and J dropped 5; count of bases not matched to a gene: 9. In germline, CDR1 is MNHEY, CDR2 SVGEGT.

The chain uses TRBV28 and TRBJ2-7; D may be TRBD1 (6 bases). V lost 6 bases and J lost 1, with 16 bases in between. Germline loops: CDR1 MDHEN, CDR2 SYDVKM. The CDR3 covers 15 residues. The CDR3 reads CASSQSGTSSYEQYF. CDR3 nucleotides: TGTGCCAGCAGCCAATCCGGGACATCGTCCTACGAGCAGTACTTC.

The chain is built from TRBV7-3 and TRBJ2-1; D possibly corresponds to TRBD2 (6 bases). The germline V and J ends were trimmed by 4 bases and 5 bases, with 15 bases remaining between them. There are 15 residues in the CDR3. Per germline, CDR1 SGHTA and CDR2 FQGTGA. The CDR3, as DNA: TGTGCCAGCAGCTCAATCGGGAGAAACGACAATGAGCAGTTCTTC. Its translation is CASSSIGRNDNEQFF.

The rearrangement links TRBV28 to TRBJ1-4, with D perhaps matching TRBD1 (5 bases). The CDR3 runs to 14 residues. Germline V gene lookup returns CDR1 MDHEN and CDR2 SYDVKM. Trimming shortened V by 8 bases and J by 3 bases, and 13 bases separated the two germline ends. As DNA, the CDR3 is TGTGCCAGCTCCCTACAGACAGCTAATGAAAAACTGTTTTTT. Translating gives CASSLQTANEKLFF. The full variable domain, completed using reference TRBV28 and TRBJ1-4, is DVKVTQSSRYLVKRTGEKVFLECVQDMDHENMFWYRQDPGLGLRLIYFSYDVKMKEKGDIPEGYSVSREKKERFSLILESASTNQTSMYLCASSLQTANEKLFFGSGTQLSVL.

The genes are TRBV3-1 (or the pseudogene TRBV3-2) and TRBJ2-3; TRBD2 might be the D (5 bases). The CDR3 covers 16 residues. Trimming pared 0 bases from V and 0 bases from J, leaving 10 bases between. Looked up from germline, CDR1 is LGHDT and CDR2 is YNNKEL (reference sequence). The CDR3 spells CASSQEGLSSTDTQYF. In DNA, the CDR3 is TGTGCCAGCAGCCAAGAAGGACTCAGTAGCACAGATACGCAGTATTTT.

CDR3 residues: CASSKVQGSYEQYF. CDR3 coding DNA: TGTGCCAGCAGCAAAGTTCAGGGATCCTACGAGCAGTACTTC. This chain uses TRBV21-1 with TRBJ2-7; the D segment call TRBD1 is taken from the table without a DNA check. TRBV21-1 is noted as a pseudogene. The CDR3 runs 14 residues.

This clone was recorded only once. The chain has TRBV6-1 and TRBJ2-4; no firm D call. The CDR3 is 15 amino acids. V lost 2 bases to trimming and J lost 7 bases, with 15 bases between them. Germline CDR1 MNHNS, CDR2 SASEGT. The CDR3 DNA is TGTGCCAGCAGTGAACAGGTCCATAATGGGAACATTCAGTACTTC. The encoded protein is CASSEQVHNGNIQYF.

The J gene is TRBJ1-2, the V gene TRBV19; D possibly corresponds to TRBD1 (5 bases). V lost 10 bases and J lost 4, with 22 bases in between. Germline V lookup: CDR1 LNHDA, CDR2 SQIVND (reference sequence). The CDR3 loop spans 15 amino acids. In nucleotides, the CDR3 is TGTGCCACCGAAAGCGGGGACCCTCCAGGCTATGGCTACACCTTC. Encoded protein: CATESGDPPGYGYTF.

The chain couples TRBV4-3 to TRBJ2-7; D remains unclear. Germline assignment: CDR1 LGHNA and CDR2 YSLEER. This CDR3 is built from 16 residues. The V and J ends lost 1 base and 3 bases respectively, with 16 bases between them. The CDR3 coding sequence is TGCGCCAGCAGCCAAGGATCCAGCCGCCGACTCTACGAGCAGTACTTC. It translates to CASSQGSSRRLYEQYF.

The chain is built from TRBV4-3 and TRBJ2-3; no clear D gene. Germline CDR1 is LGHNA and CDR2 is YSLEER. Between the trimmed V and J ends, which lost 3 bases and 1 base, there was a span of 5 bases. This CDR3 spans 13 amino acids. The CDR3, as DNA: TGCGCCAGCAGCCAGGCCCGCACAGATACGCAGTATTTT. This encodes CASSQARTDTQYF.

The V gene is TRBV25-1, the J gene TRBJ2-1; no clear D. The CDR3 loop spans 11 amino acids. V gave up 4 bases and J gave up 7 bases, with 5 bases separating them. The V gene's germline CDR1 is MGHDK and CDR2 SYGVNS. CDR3 protein: CASSVLNEQFF. The CDR3 nucleotides read TGTGCCAGCAGTGTTTTAAATGAGCAGTTCTTC.

The chain couples TRBV2 to TRBJ2-1, with TRBD2 matching over 11 bases. V was clipped by 1 base and J by 9 bases; unmatched bases: 5. The germline V gene encodes CDR1 SNHLY and CDR2 FYNNEI. This CDR3 is built from 15 residues. CDR3 amino acids: CASSEVAGGQGEQFF. CDR3 bases: TGTGCCAGCAGTGAAGTAGCGGGAGGGCAAGGTGAGCAGTTCTTC.